This T cell receptor (beta chain) was recorded in a study of T cells in tumors after PD-1 blockade. Study summary: No patient had prior checkpoint blockade, systemic immunosuppression, or radiotherapy within 4 weeks. Blood samples averaged around 100,000 templates (range roughly 22,000-260,000) and some 35,000 unique clonotypes. Some patients also took daily vismodegib 150 mg during anti-PD-1 treatment. Regarding the study as a whole: Approximately 43% of tumor TCR clonotypes were also found in blood.

For this clone: Antigen unknown.

Sequencing used immunoSEQ multiplex PCR; TCRdb keeps in-frame clones, though not all of them. The table records about 47,000 clones, approximately 75% of them present only once. The CDR3 loop spans 14 amino acids. From germline, CDR1 is KGHSH and CDR2 LQKENI. The V end lost 2 bases, the J end lost 3 bases, and 11 bases lay between the germline ends. This specimen was PBMCs, taken before anti-PD-1 treatment. The clonotype was recovered from a human donor with basal cell carcinoma. V and J are TRBV18 and TRBJ2-7, with TRBD2 as a possible D gene (5 bases). This chain's CDR3 is CASSPETGNYEQYF. CDR3 nucleotides: TGTGCCAGCTCACCAGAGACGGGAAACTACGAGCAGTACTTC.